This T cell receptor (beta chain) derives from a study of identical twins. Study-level points and caveats: Cross-sectional statistics, not tracking of the same donors, supported the conclusions.

As for this clonotype: Its cognate antigen is unknown.

TCRdb recomputed calls from the 5' RACE reads with MiXCR, one row per CDR3 protein. The data show 1.5 million to 2 million distinct CDR3 sequences, with more than 30% seen just once and under 0.35% held by the top ten. The CDR3 loop spans 12 amino acids. Germline CDR1 reads DFQATT; CDR2 reads SNEGSKA (reference sequence). The sequence was collected from a newborn girl in good health. Sequencing was done on a sample of cord blood. The chain combines TRBV20-1 with TRBJ2-7; D is unclear. Near its end, the DNA agrees better with TRBJ2-5, so the J call may be wrong. For the CDR3, the DNA is TGCAGTGCTAGAGGACTGACTGGGACCCAGTACTTC. Its translation is CSARGLTGTQYF.